The sample holds one count of the clone carrying this T cell receptor (beta chain). Antigen unknown. This specimen belongs to a study of radiation and T cells in renal cell carcinoma. Study-wide results and caveats: Top tumor clonotypes rose in blood 2 weeks post-radiation, then contracted. Baseline intratumoral clonotype presence is unknown without pretreatment biopsies.

The CDR3 sequence is 15 residues long. Germline CDR1 reads SEHNR; CDR2 reads FQNEAQ (reference sequence). With 5 bases clipped from V and 1 base from J, the junction kept 5 bases outside the gene matches. The time point is: blood 2 weeks post-SBRT. Treatment reported: 15 Gy SBRT to primary tumor, nephrectomy 4 weeks later. After SBRT, blood was collected at 2 and 4 weeks, plus baseline. Only in-frame clones appear in the TCRdb table, and some are missing; sequencing was by immunoSEQ multiplex PCR. The table lists around 60,000 clones, roughly four fifths of them singletons. The chain joins TRBV7-9 to TRBJ2-3; 8 bases fit TRBD1. The sequences come from blood, collected from a patient whose treatment included radiotherapy and nephrectomy. The receptor's source is a man aged 55 to 70 with renal cell carcinoma. In DNA, the CDR3 is TGTGCCAGCAGCCGGACAGGGAAAGGCACAGATACGCAGTATTTT. Protein sequence: CASSRTGKGTDTQYF. The whole variable domain, filled in from reference TRBV7-9 and TRBJ2-3, reads DTGVSQNPRHKITKRGQNVTFRCDPISEHNRLYWYRQTLGQGPEFLTYFQNEAQLEKSRLLSDRFSAERPKGSFSTLEIQRTEQGDSAMYLCASSRTGKGTDTQYFGPGTRLTVL.